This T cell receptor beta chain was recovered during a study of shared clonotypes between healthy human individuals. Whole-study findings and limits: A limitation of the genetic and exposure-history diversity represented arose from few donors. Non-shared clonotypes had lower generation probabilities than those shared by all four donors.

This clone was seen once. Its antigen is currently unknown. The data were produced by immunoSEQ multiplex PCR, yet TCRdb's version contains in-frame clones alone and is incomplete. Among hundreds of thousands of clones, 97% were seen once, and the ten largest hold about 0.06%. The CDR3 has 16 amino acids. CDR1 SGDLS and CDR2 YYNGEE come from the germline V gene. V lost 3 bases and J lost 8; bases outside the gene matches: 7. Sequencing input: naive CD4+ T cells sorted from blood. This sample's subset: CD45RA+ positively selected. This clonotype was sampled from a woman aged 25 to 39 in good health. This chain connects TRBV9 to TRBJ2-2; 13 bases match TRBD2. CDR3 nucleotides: TGTGCCAGCAGCGCCCGGACTAGCGGGGGCCAGGGGGAGCTGTTTTTT. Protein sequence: CASSARTSGGQGELFF.